This T cell receptor (beta chain) emerged from a study of OX40 agonist ivuxolimab in advanced cancers. For context, the study as a whole: Ivuxolimab was an agonistic, fully human IgG2 monoclonal antibody directed against OX40 (CD134), a costimulatory receptor. Intravenous ivuxolimab was administered to patients every 2 weeks at six dose levels: 0.01, 0.1, 0.3, 1.5, 3 and 10 mg/kg. Of the 50 to 55 dose-escalation patients, hepatocellular carcinoma was present in about 20, melanoma in approximately 15, renal cell carcinoma in 9 and head and neck cancer in 9. In the dose-escalation cohort, approximately 80% of patients were male, and the mean age was 60 years with a range of roughly 20 to 79. Patients were allowed to have had prior anti-PD-1, anti-PD-L1 or anti-CTLA-4 therapy, and 30% to 40% of the dose-escalation patients had been treated with checkpoint inhibitors. Partial responses occurred in three dose-escalation patients, of whom one had hepatocellular carcinoma and two had cutaneous melanoma. The point of sequencing TCRbeta in the periphery was to test whether ivuxolimab changed TCR sequence diversity and drove clonal T-cell expansion. The paper covers the monotherapy dose-escalation part of the phase I ivuxolimab trial, which included N of about 50 patients. General conclusions and limits of the study: Antigen specificity was not determined for the clonally expanded peripheral T cells. In partial responders in the 0.1-3.0 mg/kg groups, normalized peripheral clonal expansion was found to be among the lowest, especially among CD8+ T cells. At doses of 0.1 to 3.0 mg/kg, clonal expansion of both CD4+ and CD8+ T cells in blood was seen between baseline and week 6. After ivuxolimab, more expanded clones were found on average in CD8+ T cells than in CD4+ T cells. Low levels of normalized T-cell clonal expansion were also shown by some nonresponding patients.

Patients with autoimmune disease history or receiving systemic immunosuppression were excluded from the trial. Peripheral blood for TCR sequencing was collected from all dose cohorts at baseline, on cycle 4 day 1, and on cycle 7 day 1. Samples came from an open-label, multicenter, first-in-human phase I dose-escalation trial of ivuxolimab. Adults with locally advanced or metastatic head and neck squamous cell, hepatocellular, melanoma or renal cell carcinoma were enrolled in the trial. Before TCR sequencing, CD4+ T cells and CD8+ T cells from peripheral blood were sorted into separate populations. As to this clone: What this receptor recognizes is not known. The record has no base qualities; no much larger clone is one base away.

The CDR3 spans 14 residues, from the cysteine through the phenylalanine. Only CDR3 DNA is held: 42 bases, read in frame from base 1. V lost 7 bases and J lost 6 bases; the stretch between them is 18 bases long. CDR1 and CDR2 are read off the germline V gene (reference sequence) as LNHDA and SQIVND. Genomic DNA was extracted from sorted cells for sequencing of the TCRbeta CDR3 region. TCRbeta CDR3 regions were sequenced using the immunoSEQ Assay. The clones in this table, taken by TCRdb from immuneACCESS, are in-frame only. Not every clone is retained; where verified, under half of the shortfall comes from an unresolved V gene, and the cause of the rest is unknown. Across this sample there are nearly 110,000 clones, with roughly nine tenths seen only once. The ten largest make up approximately 0.49% of the sample.

The sequence joins TRBV19 to TRBJ1-1; the D gene remains uncertain. Material: CD4+ or CD8+ T cells sorted from blood, obtained in a trial of the OX40 agonist ivuxolimab. This clonotype was sampled from an adult with an advanced solid tumor such as melanoma, head and neck, liver or kidney cancer. Here the CDR3 is given as CASTPGHDYAEAFF. At the DNA level, the sequence is TGTGCCAGTACCCCGGGTCACGACTACGCTGAAGCTTTCTTT.